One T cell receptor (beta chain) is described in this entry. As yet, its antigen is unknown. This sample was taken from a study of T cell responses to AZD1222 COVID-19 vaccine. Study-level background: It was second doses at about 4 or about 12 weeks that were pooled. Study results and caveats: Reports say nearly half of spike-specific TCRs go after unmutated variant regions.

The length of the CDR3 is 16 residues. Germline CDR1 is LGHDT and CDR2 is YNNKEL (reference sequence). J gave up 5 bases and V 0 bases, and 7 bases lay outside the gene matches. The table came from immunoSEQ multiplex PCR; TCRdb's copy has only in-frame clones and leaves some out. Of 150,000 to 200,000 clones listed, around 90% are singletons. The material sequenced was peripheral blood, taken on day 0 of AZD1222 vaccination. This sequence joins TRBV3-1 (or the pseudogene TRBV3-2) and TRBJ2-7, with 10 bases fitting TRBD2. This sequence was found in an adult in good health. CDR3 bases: TGTGCCAGCAGCCAAGAGTTTGTTCTAGCGGGAGACGAGCAGTACTTC. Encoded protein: CASSQEFVLAGDEQYF.